Listed below are T cell receptor beta chains from one sample, sequenced in a study of blood T cells in healthy people across ages. A single record per CDR3 protein comes from TCRdb applying MiXCR to the 5' RACE reads. The sample comprises roughly 1.4 million distinct CDR3 sequences, around 59% of which are singletons, and over 5% rests with the top ten. The sample was blood. The source is a man between 18 and 35 years old in good health. CDR3s include the opening cysteine and the closing phenylalanine or tryptophan. D genes are given only for firm matches. Only some rows state a clone size, as once, few, many or a class for expanded clones.

size: NA
J: TRBJ2-1
V: TRBV24-1
D: NA
CDR3: CATSDGLLGEQFF
DNA: TGTGCCACCAGTGATGGCCTACTTGGGGAGCAGTTCTTC

size: few
J: TRBJ2-5
V: TRBV24-1
D: TRBD1
CDR3: CATSQLETGSETQYF
DNA: TGTGCCACCAGCCAACTCGAGACAGGGTCGGAGACCCAGTACTTC

size: NA
J: TRBJ1-1
V: TRBV7-2
D: NA
CDR3: CASSPQRGGEAFF
DNA: TGTGCCAGCAGCCCACAACGGGGCGGTGAAGCTTTCTTT

size: few
J: TRBJ2-5
V: TRBV27
D: TRBD2
CDR3: CASSFGAGGPETQYF
DNA: TGTGCCAGCAGTTTTGGAGCGGGGGGGCCGGAGACCCAGTACTTC

size: NA
J: TRBJ2-7
V: TRBV11-2
D: NA
CDR3: CASSFFPHPEQYF
DNA: TGTGCCAGCAGCTTTTTTCCCCACCCCGAGCAGTACTTC

size: NA
J: TRBJ2-1
V: TRBV4-1
D: NA
CDR3: CASSQVSTGLNEQFF
DNA: TGCGCCAGCAGCCAAGTTTCGACTGGGCTCAATGAGCAGTTCTTC

size: NA
J: TRBJ2-7
V: TRBV6-5
D: NA
CDR3: CASSYSQGSYEQYF
DNA: TGTGCCAGCAGTTACTCGCAGGGGTCGTACGAGCAGTACTTC

size: few
J: TRBJ1-2
V: TRBV6-1
D: NA
CDR3: CASSEGVNYGYTF
DNA: TGTGCCAGCAGTGAGGGGGTTAACTATGGCTACACCTTC

size: NA
J: TRBJ1-1
V: TRBV12-3/TRBV12-4
D: NA
CDR3: CASSFGATGYTEAFF
DNA: TGTGCCAGCAGTTTCGGTGCTACAGGGTACACTGAAGCTTTCTTT

size: NA
J: TRBJ2-1
V: TRBV6-1
D: TRBD2
CDR3: CASSEESGGWNEQFF
DNA: TGTGCCAGCAGTGAAGAGTCGGGGGGGTGGAATGAGCAGTTCTTC

size: NA
J: TRBJ2-1
V: TRBV14
D: TRBD2
CDR3: CASSQDWASGNEQFF
DNA: TGTGCCAGCAGCCAAGATTGGGCTAGCGGAAATGAGCAGTTCTTC

size: NA
J: TRBJ1-2
V: TRBV9
D: NA
CDR3: CASSVDSRLGQGYGYTF
DNA: TGTGCCAGCAGCGTAGATTCAAGACTGGGGCAAGGCTATGGCTACACCTTC

size: few
J: TRBJ2-4
V: TRBV29-1
D: NA
CDR3: CSVDEGENIQYF
DNA: TGCAGCGTCGATGAGGGAGAAAACATTCAGTACTTC

size: NA
J: TRBJ2-4
V: TRBV12-3/TRBV12-4
D: TRBD1
CDR3: CASTPDRLMQYF
DNA: TGTGCCAGCACCCCGGACAGGTTGATGCAGTACTTC

size: NA
J: TRBJ1-2
V: TRBV7-8
D: NA
CDR3: CASSARTVGGYTF
DNA: TGTGCCAGCAGCGCTCGGACAGTGGGTGGCTACACCTTC

size: NA
J: TRBJ2-2
V: TRBV24-1
D: NA
CDR3: CAIEQGTGNGELFF
DNA: TGTGCCATAGAACAGGGAACTGGAAACGGGGAGCTGTTTTTT

size: few
J: TRBJ2-7
V: TRBV9
D: NA
CDR3: CASAQGGEQYF
DNA: TGTGCCAGCGCCCAGGGGGGCGAGCAGTACTTC

size: NA
J: TRBJ1-6
V: TRBV27
D: TRBD1
CDR3: CASSFGTGVVSPLHF
DNA: TGTGCCAGCAGTTTCGGGACAGGGGTTGTTTCACCCCTCCACTTT

size: NA
J: TRBJ2-7
V: TRBV15
D: NA
CDR3: CATSRGPTSRRSEQYF
DNA: TGTGCCACCAGCAGGGGACCAACTAGCAGGAGGAGCGAGCAGTACTTC

size: NA
J: TRBJ2-6
V: TRBV4-1
D: NA
CDR3: CASSPQGFSGANVLTF
DNA: TGCGCCAGCAGCCCGCAGGGTTTTTCTGGGGCCAACGTCCTGACTTTC

size: NA
J: TRBJ1-1
V: TRBV12-3/TRBV12-4
D: NA
CDR3: CASSPRDFREAFF
DNA: TGTGCCAGCAGTCCCCGGGACTTTCGTGAAGCTTTCTTT

size: few
J: TRBJ2-3
V: TRBV6-2/TRBV6-3
D: TRBD2
CDR3: CATTLAGARDTQYF
DNA: TGTGCCACTACACTAGCGGGAGCGAGAGATACGCAGTATTTT

size: few
J: TRBJ2-1
V: TRBV10-3
D: TRBD2
CDR3: CAISGGTSGAYNEQFF
DNA: TGTGCCATCAGTGGAGGGACTAGCGGGGCCTACAATGAGCAGTTCTTC

size: NA
J: TRBJ2-7
V: TRBV11-1
D: TRBD1
CDR3: CASSSDRVYHEQYF
DNA: TGTGCCAGCAGCTCTGACAGGGTCTACCACGAGCAGTACTTC

size: NA
J: TRBJ2-4
V: TRBV6-2/TRBV6-3
D: NA
CDR3: CASSYEGLNIQYF
DNA: TGTGCCAGCAGTTATGAGGGGTTAAACATTCAGTACTTC

size: NA
J: TRBJ2-5
V: TRBV10-3
D: NA
CDR3: CAISDRAQGSETQYF
DNA: TGTGCCATCAGTGACAGAGCTCAGGGGTCGGAGACCCAGTACTTC

size: NA
J: TRBJ2-5
V: TRBV2
D: TRBD1
CDR3: CASKTGAYQETQYF
DNA: TGTGCCAGCAAGACAGGGGCTTACCAAGAGACCCAGTACTTC

size: NA
J: TRBJ2-3
V: TRBV6-1
D: TRBD2
CDR3: CASRPKWSGRGTDTQYF
DNA: TGTGCCAGCAGACCGAAGTGGAGTGGGAGGGGCACAGATACGCAGTATTTT

size: NA
J: TRBJ2-1
V: TRBV7-2
D: NA
CDR3: CASSPRGENEQFF
DNA: TGTGCCAGCAGCCCACGGGGCGAAAATGAGCAGTTCTTC

size: few
J: TRBJ2-4
V: TRBV29-1
D: NA
CDR3: CSVEIFEGAKNIQYF
DNA: TGCAGCGTTGAAATATTTGAGGGGGCCAAAAACATTCAGTACTTC

size: few
J: TRBJ2-1
V: TRBV7-9
D: NA
CDR3: CASSSSGANNEQFF
DNA: TGTGCCAGCAGCTCCTCGGGGGCTAATAATGAGCAGTTCTTC

size: few
J: TRBJ2-7
V: TRBV20-1
D: NA
CDR3: CSARTGISYEQYF
DNA: TGCAGTGCTAGAACAGGGATCTCCTACGAGCAGTACTTC

size: few
J: TRBJ1-1
V: TRBV5-6
D: NA
CDR3: CASSPWGLNTEAFF
DNA: TGTGCCAGCAGCCCCTGGGGGTTGAACACTGAAGCTTTCTTT

size: NA
J: TRBJ2-7
V: TRBV15
D: NA
CDR3: CATSRDRGEQYF
DNA: TGTGCCACCAGCAGAGATCGTGGAGAGCAGTACTTC

size: NA
J: TRBJ1-1
V: TRBV4-1
D: NA
CDR3: CASSPTPSNTEAFF
DNA: TGCGCCAGCAGCCCCACCCCCTCGAACACTGAAGCTTTCTTT

size: NA
J: TRBJ2-7
V: TRBV27
D: NA
CDR3: CASSFRGPVYEQYF
DNA: TGTGCCAGCAGTTTTCGGGGGCCGGTCTACGAGCAGTACTTC

size: NA
J: TRBJ2-3
V: TRBV4-2
D: NA
CDR3: CASSQVDFGGGTDTQYF
DNA: TGTGCCAGCAGCCAAGTCGATTTTGGCGGGGGCACAGATACGCAGTATTTT

size: NA
J: TRBJ2-1
V: TRBV12-3/TRBV12-4
D: NA
CDR3: CASSPIYNEQFF
DNA: TGTGCCAGCAGTCCAATCTACAATGAGCAGTTCTTC

size: NA
J: TRBJ2-7
V: TRBV7-2
D: NA
CDR3: CASTDDDYEQYF
DNA: TGTGCCAGCACCGACGACGACTACGAGCAGTACTTC

size: NA
J: TRBJ1-3
V: TRBV21-1
D: NA
CDR3: CATVGGRVNTIYF
DNA: TGTGCCACCGTGGGGGGGCGCGTAAACACCATATATTTT

size: NA
J: TRBJ2-3
V: TRBV24-1
D: NA
CDR3: CATSAPGTDSEDTQYF
DNA: TGTGCCACCAGTGCTCCCGGGACGGATTCGGAGGATACGCAGTATTTT

size: few
J: TRBJ2-3
V: TRBV12-3/TRBV12-4
D: NA
CDR3: CASGPGLVWEDTQYF
DNA: TGTGCCAGCGGACCGGGACTGGTCTGGGAAGATACGCAGTATTTT

size: NA
J: TRBJ2-1
V: TRBV12-3/TRBV12-4
D: NA
CDR3: CAITGKYYNEQFF
DNA: TGTGCCATAACCGGGAAATACTACAATGAGCAGTTCTTC

size: NA
J: TRBJ2-3
V: TRBV11-2
D: TRBD2
CDR3: CASSSPGLGSDTQYF
DNA: TGTGCCAGCAGCTCGCCGGGACTAGGGTCAGATACGCAGTATTTT

size: NA
J: TRBJ2-1
V: TRBV4-1
D: TRBD2
CDR3: CASSQEPSGSSNEQFF
DNA: TGCGCCAGCAGCCAAGAACCTAGCGGGAGTTCCAATGAGCAGTTCTTC

size: NA
J: TRBJ2-7
V: TRBV29-1
D: NA
CDR3: CSVDTPSYEQYF
DNA: TGCAGCGTTGATACTCCCTCCTACGAGCAGTACTTC

size: few
J: TRBJ2-7
V: TRBV6-5
D: NA
CDR3: CASSYNMYEQYF
DNA: TGTGCCAGCAGTTACAATATGTACGAGCAGTACTTC

size: once
J: TRBJ2-5
V: TRBV20-1
D: TRBD2
CDR3: CSASGRGAGGLETQYF
DNA: TGCAGTGCTAGTGGAAGGGGAGCGGGAGGCCTAGAGACCCAGTACTTC

size: NA
J: TRBJ1-1
V: TRBV21-1
D: NA
CDR3: CASSKRRYTEAFF
DNA: TGTGCCAGCAGCAAAAGGCGGTACACTGAAGCTTTCTTT

size: NA
J: TRBJ2-7
V: TRBV25-1
D: TRBD2
CDR3: CASSEVAGAGNEQYF
DNA: TGTGCCAGCAGTGAAGTAGCGGGGGCCGGTAACGAGCAGTACTTC